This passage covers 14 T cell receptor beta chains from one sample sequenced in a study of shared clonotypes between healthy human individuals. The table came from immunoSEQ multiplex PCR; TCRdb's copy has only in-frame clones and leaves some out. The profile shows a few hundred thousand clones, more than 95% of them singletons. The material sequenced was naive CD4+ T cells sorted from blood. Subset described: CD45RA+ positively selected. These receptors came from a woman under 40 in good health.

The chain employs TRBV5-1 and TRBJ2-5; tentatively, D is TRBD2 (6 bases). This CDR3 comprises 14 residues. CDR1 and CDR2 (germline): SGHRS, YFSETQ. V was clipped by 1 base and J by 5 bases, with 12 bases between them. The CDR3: CASSLLAGRETQYF. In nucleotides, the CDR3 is TGCGCCAGCAGCTTGTTGGCGGGGAGGGAGACCCAGTACTTC.

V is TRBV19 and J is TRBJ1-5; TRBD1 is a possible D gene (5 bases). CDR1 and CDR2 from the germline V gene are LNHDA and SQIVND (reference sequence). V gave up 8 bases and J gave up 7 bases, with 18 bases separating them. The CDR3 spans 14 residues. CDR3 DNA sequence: TGTGCCAGTGAAACGGGGCCTCGGGGGCAGCCCCAGCATTTT. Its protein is CASETGPRGQPQHF. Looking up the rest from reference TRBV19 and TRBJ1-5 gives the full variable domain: DGGITQSPKYLFRKEGQNVTLSCEQNLNHDAMYWYRQDPGQGLRLIYYSQIVNDFQKGDIAEGYSVSREKKESFPLTVTSAQKNPTAFYLCASETGPRGQPQHFGDGTRLSIL.

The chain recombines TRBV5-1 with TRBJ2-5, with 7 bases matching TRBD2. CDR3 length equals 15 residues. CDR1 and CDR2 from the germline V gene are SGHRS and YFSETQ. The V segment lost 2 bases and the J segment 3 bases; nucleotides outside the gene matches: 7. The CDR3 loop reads CASSLMGGREETQYF. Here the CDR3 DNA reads TGCGCCAGCAGCTTAATGGGAGGGAGAGAAGAGACCCAGTACTTC.

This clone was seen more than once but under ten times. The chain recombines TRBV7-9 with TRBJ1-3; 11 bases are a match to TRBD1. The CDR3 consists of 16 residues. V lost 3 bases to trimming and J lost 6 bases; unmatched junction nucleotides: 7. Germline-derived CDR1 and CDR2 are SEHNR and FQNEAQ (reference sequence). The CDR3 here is CASSFTGTGGQNTIYF. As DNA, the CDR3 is TGTGCCAGCAGCTTTACCGGGACAGGGGGTCAAAACACCATATATTTT.

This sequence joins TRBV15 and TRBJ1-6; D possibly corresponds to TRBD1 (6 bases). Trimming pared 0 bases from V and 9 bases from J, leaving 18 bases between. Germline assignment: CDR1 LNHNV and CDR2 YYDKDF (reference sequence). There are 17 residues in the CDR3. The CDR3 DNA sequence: TGTGCCACCAGCAGAGATATTCGGCAGGGGTACATTTCACCCCTCCACTTT. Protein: CATSRDIRQGYISPLHF.

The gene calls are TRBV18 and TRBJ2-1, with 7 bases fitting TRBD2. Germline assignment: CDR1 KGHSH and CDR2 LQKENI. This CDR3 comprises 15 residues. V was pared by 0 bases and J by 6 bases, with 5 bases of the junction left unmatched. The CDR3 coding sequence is TGTGCCAGCTCACCACCAATAGCGGGTCGCAATGAGCAGTTCTTC. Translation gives CASSPPIAGRNEQFF.

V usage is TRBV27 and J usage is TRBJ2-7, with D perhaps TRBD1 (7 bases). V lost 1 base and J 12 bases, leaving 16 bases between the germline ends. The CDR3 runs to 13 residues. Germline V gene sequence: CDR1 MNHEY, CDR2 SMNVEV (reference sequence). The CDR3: CASSLFRQGGMYF. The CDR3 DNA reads TGTGCCAGCAGTTTATTTCGACAGGGAGGTATGTACTTC.

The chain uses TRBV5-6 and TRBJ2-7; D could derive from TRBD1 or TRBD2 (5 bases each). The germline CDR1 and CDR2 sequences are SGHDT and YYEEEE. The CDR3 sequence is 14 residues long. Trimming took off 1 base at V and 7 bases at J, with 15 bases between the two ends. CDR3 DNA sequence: TGTGCCAGCAGCTTGTCAGGGCCCCCGGGGGAGCAGTACTTC. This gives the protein CASSLSGPPGEQYF. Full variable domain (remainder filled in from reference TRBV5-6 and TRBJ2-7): DAGVTQSPTHLIKTRGQQVTLRCSPKSGHDTVSWYQQALGQGPQFIFQYYEEEERQRGNFPDRFSGHQFPNYSSELNVNALLLGDSALYLCASSLSGPPGEQYFGPGTRLTVT.

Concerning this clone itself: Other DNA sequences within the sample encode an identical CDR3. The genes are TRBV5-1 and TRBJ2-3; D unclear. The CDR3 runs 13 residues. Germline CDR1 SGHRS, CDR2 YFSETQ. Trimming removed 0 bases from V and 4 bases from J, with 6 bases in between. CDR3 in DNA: TGCGCCAGCAGCTTGGTACGGGCAGATACGCAGTATTTT. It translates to CASSLVRADTQYF.

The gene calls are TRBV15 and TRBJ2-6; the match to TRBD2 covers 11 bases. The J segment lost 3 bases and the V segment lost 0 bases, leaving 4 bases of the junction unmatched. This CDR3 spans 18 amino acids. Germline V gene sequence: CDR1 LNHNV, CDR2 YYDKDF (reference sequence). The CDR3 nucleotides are TGTGCCACCAGCAGAGAAGTACTAGCGGGAGTTGGGGCCAACGTCCTGACTTTC. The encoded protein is CATSREVLAGVGANVLTF.

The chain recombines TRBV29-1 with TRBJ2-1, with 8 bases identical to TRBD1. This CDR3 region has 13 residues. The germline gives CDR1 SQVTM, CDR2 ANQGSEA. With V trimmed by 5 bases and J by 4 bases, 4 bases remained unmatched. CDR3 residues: CSVQQGAYNEQFF. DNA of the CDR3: TGCAGCGTTCAGCAGGGGGCGTACAATGAGCAGTTCTTC.

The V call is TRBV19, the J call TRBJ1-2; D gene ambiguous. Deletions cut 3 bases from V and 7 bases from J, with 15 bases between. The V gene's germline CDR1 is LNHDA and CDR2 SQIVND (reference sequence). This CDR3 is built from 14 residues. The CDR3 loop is CASSILEARGGYTF. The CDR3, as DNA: TGTGCCAGTAGTATCCTCGAAGCTCGGGGTGGCTACACCTTC.

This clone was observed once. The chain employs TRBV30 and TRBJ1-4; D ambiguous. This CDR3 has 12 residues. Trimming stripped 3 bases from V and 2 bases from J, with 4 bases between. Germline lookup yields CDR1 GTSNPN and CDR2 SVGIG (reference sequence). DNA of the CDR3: TGTGCCTGGAGGCGGACTAATGAAAAACTGTTTTTT. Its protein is CAWRRTNEKLFF.

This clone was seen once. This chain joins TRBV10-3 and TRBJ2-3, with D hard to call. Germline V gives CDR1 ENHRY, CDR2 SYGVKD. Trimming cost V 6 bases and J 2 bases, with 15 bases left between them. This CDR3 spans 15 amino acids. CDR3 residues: CAIRAFEGPTDTQYF. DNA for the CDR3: TGTGCCATCAGAGCATTTGAAGGACCCACAGATACGCAGTATTTT.